The rows below give T cell receptor beta chains drawn from one sample of a study of T cell changes during pregnancy in multiple sclerosis. Method: immunoSEQ multiplex PCR; TCRdb's copy keeps in-frame clones and lacks some. The data contain around 97,000 clones, roughly 92% of them singletons. The specimen was peripheral blood, collected after pregnancy. Receptor source: a female donor with multiple sclerosis, enrolled in a pregnancy study. Each CDR3 is given with its conserved first and last residue. A D gene is named only where the DNA matches it firmly. Where a row states a size, it is once, few, many or the class of an expanded clone; other rows omit it.

NA	TRBV10-1	TRBJ1-1	few	CASSRGGMTEAFF	TGCGCCAGCAGTCGGGGGGGGATGACTGAAGCTTTCTTT
TRBD1	TRBV5-1	TRBJ2-2	NA	CASSFSDRGQGRTGELFF	TGCGCCAGCAGCTTCTCCGACCGTGGACAGGGGAGGACCGGGGAGCTGTTTTTT
TRBD1	TRBV4-1	TRBJ1-4	once	CASSRTGTGGGEKLFF	TGCGCCAGCAGCCGAACCGGGACAGGGGGGGGAGAAAAACTGTTTTTT
NA	TRBV9	TRBJ2-3	NA	CASSVGGRADTQYF	TGTGCCAGCAGCGTAGGGGGCAGGGCGGATACGCAGTATTTT
NA	TRBV5-1	TRBJ1-2	NA	CASSWEAAYGYTF	TGCGCCAGCAGCTGGGAGGCGGCCTATGGCTACACCTTC
TRBD1	TRBV10-3	TRBJ1-1	NA	CAISDHGTGGTEAFF	TGTGCCATCAGTGACCACGGGACAGGGGGCACTGAAGCTTTCTTT
TRBD1	TRBV9	TRBJ2-1	NA	CASSVVGTGYNEQFF	TGTGCCAGCAGCGTAGTAGGGACAGGCTACAATGAGCAGTTCTTC
NA	TRBV5-1	TRBJ2-1	NA	CASSLSGNEQFF	TGCGCCAGCAGCTTGTCAGGGAATGAGCAGTTCTTC
TRBD1	TRBV19	TRBJ1-2	few	CASSMGQGYGYTF	TGTGCCAGTAGTATGGGACAGGGGTATGGCTACACCTTC
NA	TRBV27	TRBJ2-4	once	CASSLSWTSPIQYF	TGTGCCAGCAGTTTATCCTGGACTTCCCCCATTCAGTACTTC
NA	TRBV4-2	TRBJ1-1	NA	CASSQAHRGPRMNTEAFF	TGTGCCAGCAGCCAAGCACATAGAGGCCCCCGCATGAACACTGAAGCTTTCTTT
TRBD2	TRBV11-2	TRBJ2-3	NA	CASSILAGDPTDTQYF	TGTGCCAGCAGCATACTAGCGGGAGACCCCACAGATACGCAGTATTTT
TRBD2	TRBV5-1	TRBJ2-1	NA	CASSLGGGFDEQFF	TGCGCCAGCAGCTTGGGCGGGGGGTTTGATGAGCAGTTCTTC
TRBD2	TRBV27	TRBJ2-2	NA	CASSWSSGGLAGELFF	TGTGCCAGCAGTTGGTCTAGCGGGGGGCTGGCTGGGGAGCTGTTTTTT
NA	TRBV6-5	TRBJ1-1	NA	CASSSPGHLEAFF	TGTGCCAGCAGTTCTCCGGGACACCTTGAAGCTTTCTTT
NA	TRBV7-8	TRBJ2-7	NA	CASSQVGDSYEQYF	TGTGCCAGCAGCCAGGTCGGGGACTCCTACGAGCAGTACTTC
NA	TRBV7-3	TRBJ2-1	NA	CASSLTGRADNEQFF	TGTGCCAGCAGCTTAACGGGGCGAGCTGACAATGAGCAGTTCTTC
NA	TRBV15	TRBJ1-1	NA	CATSRDRKGGDTEAFF	TGTGCCACCAGCAGAGATCGAAAAGGAGGGGACACTGAAGCTTTCTTT
TRBD1	TRBV7-9	TRBJ1-4	NA	CASSYGQATNEKLFF	TGTGCCAGCAGCTACGGACAGGCAACTAATGAAAAACTGTTTTTT
TRBD2	TRBV4-1	TRBJ2-7	NA	CASSQDGTTYEQYF	TGCGCCAGCAGCCAAGATGGGACTACCTACGAGCAGTACTTC
TRBD1	TRBV10-3	TRBJ2-6	once	CAISGGTGSSGANVLTF	TGTGCCATCAGTGGTGGGACAGGGTCTTCTGGGGCCAACGTCCTGACTTTC
NA	TRBV2	TRBJ2-1	NA	CASSEERVDEQFF	TGTGCCAGCAGTGAAGAGAGGGTTGATGAGCAGTTCTTC
TRBD2	TRBV6-5	TRBJ2-2	NA	CASTDGLANTGELFF	TGTGCCAGCACCGACGGACTAGCGAACACCGGGGAGCTGTTTTTT
NA	TRBV5-1	TRBJ2-5	NA	CASSTSSGEETQYF	TGCGCCAGCAGCACGTCCTCCGGAGAGGAGACCCAGTACTTC
TRBD1	TRBV4-3	TRBJ2-1	NA	CASSYGQGGNEQFF	TGCGCCAGCAGCTACGGACAGGGAGGAAATGAGCAGTTCTTC
TRBD2	TRBV28	TRBJ2-7	NA	CASSSLGAGVPYEQYF	TGTGCCAGCAGTTCGTTAGGGGCGGGAGTACCCTACGAGCAGTACTTC
NA	TRBV7-9	TRBJ2-2	NA	CASSLGQNTGELFF	TGTGCCAGCAGCCTGGGACAGAACACCGGGGAGCTGTTTTTT
NA	TRBV11-2	TRBJ2-7	NA	CASSLVRGDPYEQYF	TGTGCCAGCAGCTTAGTCAGGGGGGACCCCTACGAGCAGTACTTC
NA	TRBV28	TRBJ1-1	NA	CASSSLATEAFF	TGTGCCAGCAGTTCCCTGGCTACTGAAGCTTTCTTT
TRBD1	TRBV7-9	TRBJ2-5	NA	CASSLIGYRGPHETQYF	TGTGCCAGCAGCTTAATCGGGTACAGGGGGCCCCACGAGACCCAGTACTTC
NA	TRBV18	TRBJ2-7	NA	CASSPPGSYEQYF	TGTGCCAGCTCACCGCCAGGGTCCTACGAGCAGTACTTC
TRBD1	TRBV29-1	TRBJ1-2	few	CSVDPTGALFNYGYTF	TGCAGCGTTGATCCGACAGGGGCCCTTTTTAACTATGGCTACACCTTC
TRBD2	TRBV6-1	TRBJ2-7	few	CATWPGGSSYEQYF	TGTGCCACATGGCCCGGCGGGAGCTCCTACGAGCAGTACTTC
NA	TRBV5-1	TRBJ2-7	NA	CASSITGSVYEQYF	TGCGCCAGCAGCATCACAGGGAGTGTGTACGAGCAGTACTTC
NA	TRBV18	TRBJ2-7	NA	CASSPEATSYEQYF	TGTGCCAGCTCACCAGAAGCTACTTCCTACGAGCAGTACTTC
NA	TRBV9	TRBJ2-1	NA	CASSPRLSSYNEQFF	TGTGCCAGCAGCCCGCGACTCAGCTCCTACAATGAGCAGTTCTTC
TRBD1	TRBV5-5	TRBJ2-7	NA	CASSKTGLEQYF	TGTGCCAGCAGCAAGACAGGGCTCGAGCAGTACTTC
NA	TRBV6-6	TRBJ1-2	NA	CASRPERTVYGYTF	TGTGCCAGCAGACCCGAGAGGACAGTTTATGGCTACACCTTC
NA	TRBV28	TRBJ1-1	NA	CASGSPREAFF	TGTGCCAGCGGCAGCCCTAGGGAGGCTTTCTTT
TRBD2	TRBV7-9	TRBJ2-2	once	CASNQPGTSHTGELFF	TGTGCCAGCAACCAGCCCGGGACTAGTCACACCGGGGAGCTGTTTTTT
NA	TRBV5-5	TRBJ2-2	NA	CASSLTTGNTGELFF	TGTGCCAGCAGCTTGACGACAGGGAACACCGGGGAGCTGTTTTTT
NA	TRBV7-6	TRBJ2-1	NA	CASSLFAGAVNEQFF	TGTGCCAGCAGCTTATTCGCGGGGGCAGTTAATGAGCAGTTCTTC
TRBD2	TRBV18	TRBJ2-3	NA	CASSPVGGSADTQYF	TGTGCCAGCTCACCGGTAGGCGGGAGCGCCGATACGCAGTATTTT
TRBD1	TRBV10-3	TRBJ1-4	NA	CAISERGRDEKLFF	TGTGCCATCAGTGAAAGGGGGCGCGATGAAAAACTGTTTTTT
NA	TRBV7-9	TRBJ1-4	NA	CAISGGASTNEKLFF	TGTGCCATCTCTGGAGGGGCCTCAACTAATGAAAAACTGTTTTTT
NA	TRBV5-1	TRBJ1-2	once	CASNGGNYGYTF	TGCGCCAGCAATGGGGGCAACTATGGCTACACCTTC
NA	TRBV4-3	TRBJ1-1	NA	CASSQGTALMNTEAFF	TGCGCCAGCAGCCAAGGGACAGCTCTAATGAACACTGAAGCTTTCTTT
NA	TRBV6-5	TRBJ2-3	NA	CASSLMGSSNTDTQYF	TGTGCCAGCAGTTTGATGGGGAGTTCCAACACAGATACGCAGTATTTT
NA	TRBV15	TRBJ2-7	NA	CATSRDRNGVRSYEQYF	TGTGCCACCAGCAGAGATCGGAACGGGGTCCGCTCCTACGAGCAGTACTTC
TRBD2	TRBV7-9	TRBJ2-2	NA	CASSLVSGSRERNTGELFF	TGTGCCAGCAGCTTAGTATCAGGCTCGCGGGAGAGAAACACCGGGGAGCTGTTTTTT